The 8 T cell receptor beta chains presented below share a single source sample, sequenced in a study of T cells in Graves' hyperthyroidism and ophthalmopathy. Amplification targeted TCR beta CDR3 regions from RNA transcripts. HTBI primers were used for first-round RT-PCR of the TCR CDR3. One entry per CDR3 protein results from TCRdb running MiXCR on the multiplex PCR reads. The sample lists approximately 600,000 distinct CDR3 sequences, more than 20% occurring once. The sample was blood. These receptors all come from a man aged 25-40 years with Graves' ophthalmopathy.

This clonotype has just a few counts. The genes are TRBV12-3 or TRBV12-4 and TRBJ2-1; no clear D gene. The CDR3 runs 15 residues. Trimming cost V 3 bases and J 3 bases, with 12 bases left between them. CDR3: CASSFIRRDYNEQFF. The CDR3 DNA reads TGTGCCAGCAGTTTTATCAGACGAGACTACAATGAGCAGTTCTTC.

V gene TRBV6-6 combines with J gene TRBJ2-1, with 8 bases identical to TRBD2. Germline V CDR1 and CDR2: MNHNY, SVGAGI (reference sequence). The V gene end was trimmed by 2 bases and the J gene end by 7 bases; junction bases not matched to a gene: 10. The CDR3 sequence is 16 residues long. CDR3 nucleotide sequence: TGTGCCAGCAGTTACCCTCCCCCAGCGGGGGATAATGAGCAGTTCTTC. Translation gives CASSYPPPAGDNEQFF.

This clonotype was picked up one time. Possible read error: a much larger clone is one base away. The chain recombines TRBV11-2 with TRBJ2-7; the D is unclear. V lost 6 bases to trimming and J lost 3 bases, with 15 bases between them. The germline gives CDR1 SGHAT, CDR2 FQNNGV. CDR3 size: 14 residues. As DNA, the CDR3 is TGTGCCAGCAGGGTAGGGTTAATTCACTACGAGCAGTACTTC. It specifies CASRVGLIHYEQYF. The full variable domain, rest sourced from reference TRBV11-2 and TRBJ2-7, is EAGVAQSPRYKIIEKRQSVAFWCNPISGHATLYWYQQILGQGPKLLIQFQNNGVVDDSQLPKDRFSAERLKGVDSTLKIQPAKLEDSAVYLCASRVGLIHYEQYFGPGTRLTVT.

This clonotype occurred a few times. The V gene is TRBV4-1, the J gene TRBJ2-1; 7 positions match TRBD2. V gave up 3 bases and J gave up 0 bases; unmatched junction bases: 2. This CDR3 has 15 residues. In germline, CDR1 is MGHRA, CDR2 YSYEKL. CDR3 residues: CASSHRTSSYNEQFF. DNA for the CDR3: TGCGCCAGCAGCCACCGGACTAGCTCCTACAATGAGCAGTTCTTC.

This sequence joins TRBV20-1 and TRBJ2-7; no reliable D call. Germline assignment: CDR1 DFQATT and CDR2 SNEGSKA (reference sequence). V lost 6 bases to trimming and J lost 5 bases, with 14 bases between them. CDR3 size: 12 residues. The CDR3 reads CSAGTVGNEQYF. Here the CDR3 DNA reads TGCAGTGCGGGAACAGTGGGGAACGAGCAGTACTTC.

Ten or more counts support this clonotype. The chain has TRBV5-1 and TRBJ2-7, with 9 nucleotides matching TRBD2. The CDR3 loop spans 17 amino acids. The V gene end was trimmed by 4 bases and the J gene end by 2 bases; junction bases not matched to a gene: 13. Germline V CDR1 and CDR2: SGHRS, YFSETQ. CDR3 in DNA: TGCGCCAGCAGCCCGGGGACAGCAGGGACTAGCCCCTACGAGCAGTACTTC. Its protein is CASSPGTAGTSPYEQYF. Supplemented by reference TRBV5-1 and TRBJ2-7, the full variable domain reads KAGVTQTPRYLIKTRGQQVTLSCSPISGHRSVSWYQQTPGQGLQFLFEYFSETQRNKGNFPGRFSGRQFSNSRSEMNVSTLELGDSALYLCASSPGTAGTSPYEQYFGPGTRLTVT.

The chain combines TRBV5-1 with TRBJ2-1; 10 bases are shared with TRBD2. The CDR3 has 14 amino acids. The germline V gene has CDR1 SGHRS and CDR2 YFSETQ. V lost 4 bases, J lost 7 bases, and 5 bases stayed unmatched. The CDR3 bases are TGCGCCAGCAGCCGAGCGGGAGGGCTAAATGAGCAGTTCTTC. This gives the protein CASSRAGGLNEQFF.

This clonotype has at least ten counts. This chain links TRBV28 with TRBJ2-5; TRBD1 matches at 7 bases. Germline V CDR1 and CDR2: MDHEN, SYDVKM. The junction had 8 bases not matched to a gene; V was cut back by 2 bases and J by 5 bases. This CDR3 region has 15 residues. The CDR3 protein is CASSLVQGVVETQYF. In DNA form, the CDR3 reads TGTGCCAGCAGTTTAGTGCAGGGGGTCGTGGAGACCCAGTACTTC. Full variable domain (rest looked up from reference TRBV28 and TRBJ2-5): DVKVTQSSRYLVKRTGEKVFLECVQDMDHENMFWYRQDPGLGLRLIYFSYDVKMKEKGDIPEGYSVSREKKERFSLILESASTNQTSMYLCASSLVQGVVETQYFGPGTRLLVL.